This T cell receptor beta chain was sequenced for a study of blood T cell repertoires in COVID-19. Study overall: The study drew acute and convalescent COVID-19 samples from the United States, Italy and Spain.

The authors' processing: It was from reference gene primer amplification that nucleated cell counts were estimated. Clones were read by immunoSEQ multiplex PCR, and TCRdb kept only the in-frame ones, dropping some. V and J calls and clone size follow that table, whereas D and trimming were derived from the DNA. The table has under 150,000 clones, 88% seen once. Looked up from germline, CDR1 is SGHTA and CDR2 is FQGTGA. V dropped 0 bases and J dropped 4 bases, with 10 bases sitting between them. CDR3 length equals 15 residues. The chain has TRBV7-3 and TRBJ1-3; tentatively, D is TRBD1 (5 bases). Sequences were obtained from peripheral blood. The receptor was isolated from a human donor in a cohort sampled during active COVID-19. This CDR3 reads CASSLTGQLGNTIYF. For the CDR3, the DNA is TGTGCCAGCAGCTTAACGGGGCAATTAGGAAACACCATATATTTT.